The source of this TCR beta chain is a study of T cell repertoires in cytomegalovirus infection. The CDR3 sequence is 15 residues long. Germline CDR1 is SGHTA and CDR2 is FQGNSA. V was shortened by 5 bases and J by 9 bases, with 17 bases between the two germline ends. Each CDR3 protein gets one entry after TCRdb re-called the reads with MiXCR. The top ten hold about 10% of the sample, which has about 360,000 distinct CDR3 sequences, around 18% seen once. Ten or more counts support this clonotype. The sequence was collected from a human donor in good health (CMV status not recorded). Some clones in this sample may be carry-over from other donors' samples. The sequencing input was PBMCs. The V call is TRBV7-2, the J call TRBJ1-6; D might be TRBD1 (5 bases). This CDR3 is CASSLPGQGGSPLHF. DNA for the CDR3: TGTGCCAGCAGCCTACCCGGGCAGGGAGGTTCACCCCTCCACTTT.